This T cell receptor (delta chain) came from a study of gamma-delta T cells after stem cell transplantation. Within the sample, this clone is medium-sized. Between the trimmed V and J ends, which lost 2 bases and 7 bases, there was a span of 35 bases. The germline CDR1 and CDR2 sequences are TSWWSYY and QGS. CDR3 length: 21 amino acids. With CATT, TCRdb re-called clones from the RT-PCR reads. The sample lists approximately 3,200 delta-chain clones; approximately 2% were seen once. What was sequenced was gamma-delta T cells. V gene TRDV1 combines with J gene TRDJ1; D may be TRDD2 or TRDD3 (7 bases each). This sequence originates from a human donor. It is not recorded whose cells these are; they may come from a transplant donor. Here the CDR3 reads CALGEASFLLTYWGPPGKLIF. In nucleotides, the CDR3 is TGTGCTCTTGGGGAAGCCTCCTTCCTGCTGACTTACTGGGGCCCTCCGGGTAAACTCATCTTT.